The rows below give T cell receptor beta chains drawn from one sample of a study of identical twins. TCRdb called the 5' RACE reads again in MiXCR, with one record for every CDR3 protein. The top ten clones hold 6% to 8.5% of a sample with hundreds of thousands of distinct CDR3 sequences, roughly 9.7% of them seen once. These sequences were also reported in another study, on yellow fever vaccine responses in identical twins.

Sequenced input: CD8+ T cells sorted from blood. These receptors all stem from a woman younger than 30 in good health. Both conserved end residues are part of each CDR3. D genes are given only for firm matches. Part of the rows lack a size; the others show once, few, many or a class for expanded clones.

J gene: TRBJ2-7; D gene: .; V gene: TRBV28; clone size: many; CDR3 protein: CASSLWGFVTMKTHEQYF; CDR3 DNA: TGTGCCAGCAGTTTATGGGGGTTTGTGACCATGAAAACCCACGAGCAGTACTTC
J gene: TRBJ1-4; D gene: .; V gene: TRBV4-2; clone size: many; CDR3 protein: CASSQDLDGVEKLFF; CDR3 DNA: TGTGCCAGCAGCCAAGATCTGGACGGGGTTGAAAAACTGTTTTTT
J gene: TRBJ2-1; D gene: TRBD2; V gene: TRBV9; clone size: many; CDR3 protein: CASSQSVLAAYNEQFF; CDR3 DNA: TGTGCCAGCAGCCAAAGTGTACTAGCGGCGTACAATGAGCAGTTCTTC
J gene: TRBJ2-1; D gene: TRBD1; V gene: TRBV7-2; clone size: few; CDR3 protein: CASGDRGQANEQFF; CDR3 DNA: TGTGCCAGCGGAGACAGGGGGCAGGCCAATGAGCAGTTCTTC
J gene: TRBJ2-2; D gene: .; V gene: TRBV28; clone size: .; CDR3 protein: CASSLVDTGELFF; CDR3 DNA: TGTGCCAGCAGTTTGGTTGACACCGGGGAGCTGTTTTTT
J gene: TRBJ2-7; D gene: .; V gene: TRBV20-1; clone size: .; CDR3 protein: CSPSDTGIYEQYF; CDR3 DNA: TGCAGTCCCTCGGACACAGGGATCTACGAGCAGTACTTC
J gene: TRBJ2-1; D gene: TRBD1; V gene: TRBV6-2/TRBV6-3; clone size: many; CDR3 protein: CASSSSGTGNEQFF; CDR3 DNA: TGTGCCAGCAGTTCCTCCGGGACAGGGAATGAGCAGTTCTTC
J gene: TRBJ2-1; D gene: .; V gene: TRBV6-1; clone size: many; CDR3 protein: CASSQQGSYNEQFF; CDR3 DNA: TGTGCCAGCAGCCAACAGGGCTCCTACAATGAGCAGTTCTTC
J gene: TRBJ2-1; D gene: .; V gene: TRBV6-5; clone size: .; CDR3 protein: CASSYSRGIHNEQFF; CDR3 DNA: TGTGCCAGCAGTTACTCTAGGGGTATCCACAATGAGCAGTTCTTC
J gene: TRBJ2-5; D gene: TRBD1; V gene: TRBV7-8; clone size: few; CDR3 protein: CASIQGAPETQYF; CDR3 DNA: TGTGCCAGCATTCAGGGGGCCCCAGAGACCCAGTACTTC
J gene: TRBJ2-7; D gene: .; V gene: TRBV27; clone size: many; CDR3 protein: CASSTTGLAPYEQYF; CDR3 DNA: TGTGCCAGCAGTACGACGGGGTTGGCCCCCTACGAGCAGTACTTC
J gene: TRBJ2-7; D gene: .; V gene: TRBV15; clone size: few; CDR3 protein: CATSRELPGRYDEQYF; CDR3 DNA: TGTGCCACCAGCAGAGAGCTGCCCGGGAGATACGACGAGCAGTACTTC
J gene: TRBJ1-5; D gene: .; V gene: TRBV15; clone size: many; CDR3 protein: CATSRDTGKRQPQHF; CDR3 DNA: TGTGCCACCAGCAGAGATACCGGTAAGCGTCAGCCCCAGCATTTT
J gene: TRBJ2-3; D gene: .; V gene: TRBV11-2; clone size: .; CDR3 protein: CASSLDRAVPSTDTQYF; CDR3 DNA: TGTGCCAGCAGCTTAGACCGAGCGGTTCCCAGCACAGATACGCAGTATTTT
J gene: TRBJ2-1; D gene: TRBD2; V gene: TRBV4-3; clone size: many; CDR3 protein: CASSQLVAGLTSYNEQFF; CDR3 DNA: TGCGCCAGCAGCCAATTGGTAGCGGGGTTAACCTCCTACAATGAGCAGTTCTTC
J gene: TRBJ2-3; D gene: TRBD2; V gene: TRBV12-3/TRBV12-4; clone size: few; CDR3 protein: CASRGTSGVTDTQYF; CDR3 DNA: TGTGCCAGCAGGGGGACTAGCGGGGTCACAGATACGCAGTATTTT
J gene: TRBJ2-3; D gene: .; V gene: TRBV29-1; clone size: many; CDR3 protein: CSVSPWKGRGGIITDTQYF; CDR3 DNA: TGCAGCGTCAGTCCCTGGAAAGGAAGAGGGGGGATTATCACAGATACGCAGTATTTT
J gene: TRBJ2-1; D gene: .; V gene: TRBV29-1; clone size: many; CDR3 protein: CSVVGRLDDYNEQFF; CDR3 DNA: TGCAGCGTTGTTGGACGACTGGACGACTACAATGAGCAGTTCTTC
J gene: TRBJ1-4; D gene: .; V gene: TRBV4-3; clone size: many; CDR3 protein: CASSQDQIVGMNNEKLFF; CDR3 DNA: TGCGCCAGCAGCCAAGATCAGATCGTAGGGATGAACAATGAAAAACTGTTTTTT
J gene: TRBJ2-3; D gene: .; V gene: TRBV9; clone size: few; CDR3 protein: CASSPVAGAFTDTQYF; CDR3 DNA: TGTGCCAGCAGCCCTGTGGCGGGGGCTTTCACAGATACGCAGTATTTT
J gene: TRBJ1-5; D gene: TRBD1; V gene: TRBV7-9; clone size: many; CDR3 protein: CASSETGGNNQPQHF; CDR3 DNA: TGTGCCAGCAGCGAGACAGGGGGCAACAATCAGCCCCAGCATTTT
J gene: TRBJ2-7; D gene: .; V gene: TRBV5-1; clone size: few; CDR3 protein: CASSHFTPGAYEQYF; CDR3 DNA: TGCGCCAGCAGCCATTTCACTCCCGGGGCGTACGAGCAGTACTTC
J gene: TRBJ1-1; D gene: .; V gene: TRBV4-1; clone size: .; CDR3 protein: CASSQERGAPTEAFF; CDR3 DNA: TGCGCCAGCAGCCAAGAACGGGGGGCGCCCACTGAAGCTTTCTTT
J gene: TRBJ2-1; D gene: TRBD2; V gene: TRBV20-1; clone size: many; CDR3 protein: CSASSSGLAGDF; CDR3 DNA: TGCAGTGCTAGCTCTTCCGGACTAGCGGGGGACTTC
J gene: TRBJ1-5; D gene: .; V gene: TRBV10-3; clone size: many; CDR3 protein: CAISENLNSNQPQHF; CDR3 DNA: TGTGCCATCAGTGAGAACCTTAATAGCAATCAGCCCCAGCATTTT
J gene: TRBJ2-7; D gene: TRBD2; V gene: TRBV4-1; clone size: .; CDR3 protein: CASSQVGAGGSYEQYF; CDR3 DNA: TGCGCCAGCAGCCAAGTCGGGGCGGGAGGCTCCTACGAGCAGTACTTC
J gene: TRBJ2-1; D gene: TRBD2; V gene: TRBV28; clone size: few; CDR3 protein: CASSSTLAGYNEQFF; CDR3 DNA: TGTGCCAGCAGTTCCACCCTAGCGGGGTACAATGAGCAGTTCTTC
J gene: TRBJ2-1; D gene: .; V gene: TRBV4-3; clone size: many; CDR3 protein: CASSRASASSEQFF; CDR3 DNA: TGCGCCAGCAGCCGCGCATCGGCTTCGAGTGAGCAGTTCTTC